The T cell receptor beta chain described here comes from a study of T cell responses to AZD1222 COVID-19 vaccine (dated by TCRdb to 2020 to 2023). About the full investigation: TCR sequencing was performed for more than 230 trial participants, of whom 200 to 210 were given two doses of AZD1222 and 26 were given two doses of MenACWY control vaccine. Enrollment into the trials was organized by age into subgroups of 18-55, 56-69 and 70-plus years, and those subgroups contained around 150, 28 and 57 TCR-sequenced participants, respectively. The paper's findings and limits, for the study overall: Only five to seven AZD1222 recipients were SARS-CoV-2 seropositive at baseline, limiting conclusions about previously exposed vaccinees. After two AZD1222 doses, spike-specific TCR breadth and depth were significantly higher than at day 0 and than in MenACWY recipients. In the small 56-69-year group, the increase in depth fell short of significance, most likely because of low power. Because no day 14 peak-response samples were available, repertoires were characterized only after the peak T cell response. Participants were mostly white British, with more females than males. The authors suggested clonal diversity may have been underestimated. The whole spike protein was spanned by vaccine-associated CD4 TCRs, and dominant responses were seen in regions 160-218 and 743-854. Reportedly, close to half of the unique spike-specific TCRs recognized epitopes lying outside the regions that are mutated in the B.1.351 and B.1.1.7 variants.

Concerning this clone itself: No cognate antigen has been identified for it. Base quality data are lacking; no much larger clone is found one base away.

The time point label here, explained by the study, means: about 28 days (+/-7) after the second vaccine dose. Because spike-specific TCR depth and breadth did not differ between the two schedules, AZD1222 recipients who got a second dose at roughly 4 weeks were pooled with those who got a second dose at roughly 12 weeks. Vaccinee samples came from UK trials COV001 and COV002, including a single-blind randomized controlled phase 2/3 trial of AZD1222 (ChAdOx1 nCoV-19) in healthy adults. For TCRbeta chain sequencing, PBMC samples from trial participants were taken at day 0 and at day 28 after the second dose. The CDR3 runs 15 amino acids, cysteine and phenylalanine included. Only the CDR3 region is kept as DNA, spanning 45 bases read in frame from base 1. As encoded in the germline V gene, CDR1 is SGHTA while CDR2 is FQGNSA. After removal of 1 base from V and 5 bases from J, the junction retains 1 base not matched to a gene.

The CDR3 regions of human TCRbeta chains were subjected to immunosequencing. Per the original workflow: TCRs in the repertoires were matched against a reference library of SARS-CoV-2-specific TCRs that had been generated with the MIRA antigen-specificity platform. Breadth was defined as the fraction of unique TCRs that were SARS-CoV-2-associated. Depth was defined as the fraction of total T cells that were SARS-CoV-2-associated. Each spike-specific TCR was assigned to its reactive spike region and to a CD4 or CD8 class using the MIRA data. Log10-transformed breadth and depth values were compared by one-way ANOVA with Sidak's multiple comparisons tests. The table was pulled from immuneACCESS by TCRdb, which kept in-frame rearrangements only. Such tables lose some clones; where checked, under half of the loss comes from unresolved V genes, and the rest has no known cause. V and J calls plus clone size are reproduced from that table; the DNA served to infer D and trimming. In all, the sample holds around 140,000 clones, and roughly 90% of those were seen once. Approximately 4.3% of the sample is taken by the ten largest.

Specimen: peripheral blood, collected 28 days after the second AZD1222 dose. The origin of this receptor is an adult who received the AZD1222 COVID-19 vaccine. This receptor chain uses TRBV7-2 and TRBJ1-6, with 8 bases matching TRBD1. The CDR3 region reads CASSLGQGNNSPLHF. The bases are TGTGCCAGCAGCTTAGGACAGGGGAATAATTCACCCCTCCACTTT.